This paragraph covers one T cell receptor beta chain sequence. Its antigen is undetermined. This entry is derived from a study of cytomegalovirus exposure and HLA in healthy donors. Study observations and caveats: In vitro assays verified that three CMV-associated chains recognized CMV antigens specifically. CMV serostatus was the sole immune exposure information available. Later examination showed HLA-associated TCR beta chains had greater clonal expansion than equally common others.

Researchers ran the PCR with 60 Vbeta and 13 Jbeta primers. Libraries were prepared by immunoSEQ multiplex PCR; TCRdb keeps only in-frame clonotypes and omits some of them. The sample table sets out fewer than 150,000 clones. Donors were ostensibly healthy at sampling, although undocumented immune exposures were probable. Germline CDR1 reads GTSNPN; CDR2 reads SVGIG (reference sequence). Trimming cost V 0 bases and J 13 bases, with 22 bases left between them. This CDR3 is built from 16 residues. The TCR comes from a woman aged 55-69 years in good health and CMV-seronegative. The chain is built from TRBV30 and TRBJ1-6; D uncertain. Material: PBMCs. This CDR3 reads CAWSVRVFGPAFPLHF. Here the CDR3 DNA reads TGTGCCTGGAGTGTACGAGTATTCGGTCCTGCTTTCCCCCTCCACTTT.